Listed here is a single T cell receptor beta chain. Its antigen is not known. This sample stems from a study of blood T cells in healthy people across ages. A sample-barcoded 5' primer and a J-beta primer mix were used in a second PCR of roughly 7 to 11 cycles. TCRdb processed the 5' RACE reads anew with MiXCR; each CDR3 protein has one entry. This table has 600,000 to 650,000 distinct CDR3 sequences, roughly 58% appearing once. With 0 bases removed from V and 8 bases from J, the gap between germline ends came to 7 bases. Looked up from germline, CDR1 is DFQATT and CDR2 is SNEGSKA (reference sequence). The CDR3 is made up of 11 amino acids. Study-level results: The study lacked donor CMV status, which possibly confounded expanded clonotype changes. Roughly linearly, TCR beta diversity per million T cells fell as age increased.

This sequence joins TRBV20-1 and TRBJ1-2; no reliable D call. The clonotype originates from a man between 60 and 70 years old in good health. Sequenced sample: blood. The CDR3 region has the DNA TGCAGTGCTAGAGATCATCCCGGCTACACCTTC. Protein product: CSARDHPGYTF.